This TCR beta chain emerged from a study of control samples from healthy donors and cancer patients. Assay: immunoSEQ multiplex PCR; the TCRdb copy retains only in-frame clones and omits some. The table lists under 200,000 clones, roughly 92% of them singletons. This clone came up a few times. The sequence was collected from a woman aged 25 to 39 in good health. Sequencing was done on a sample of blood.

CDR3 DNA sequence: TGTGCCAGCAGCTTAGCCACCATATATTTT. It specifies CASSLATIYF. This chain uses TRBV7-9 with TRBJ1-3; D call uncertain. The CDR3 contains 10 residues. Germline lookup yields CDR1 SEHNR and CDR2 FQNEAQ (reference sequence). V lost 0 bases to trimming and J lost 9 bases, with 0 bases between them.